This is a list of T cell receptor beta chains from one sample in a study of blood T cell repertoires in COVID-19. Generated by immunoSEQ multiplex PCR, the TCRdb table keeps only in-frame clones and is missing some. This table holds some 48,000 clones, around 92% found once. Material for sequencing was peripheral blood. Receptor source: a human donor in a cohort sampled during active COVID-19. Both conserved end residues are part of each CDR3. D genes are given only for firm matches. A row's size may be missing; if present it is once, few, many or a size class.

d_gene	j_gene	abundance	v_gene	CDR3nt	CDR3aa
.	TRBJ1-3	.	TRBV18	TGTGCCAGCTCACCTCGGGCCGAGGGTAACACCATATATTTT	CASSPRAEGNTIYF
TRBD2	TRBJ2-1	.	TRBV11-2	TGTGCCAGCAGCTTAGTTGGGACTAGCGGGAGGAATGAGCAGTTCTTC	CASSLVGTSGRNEQFF
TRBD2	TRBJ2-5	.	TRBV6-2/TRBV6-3	TGTGCCAGCAGTTTAAGGACTAGCTACTCCCAAGAGACCCAGTACTTC	CASSLRTSYSQETQYF
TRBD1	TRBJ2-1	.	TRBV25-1	TGTGCCAGCAGTGACCCGGGCAGGGGGCCTCAAGATGAGCAGTTCTTC	CASSDPGRGPQDEQFF
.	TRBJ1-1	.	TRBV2	TGTGCCAGCAGGGTCGGAAGCGGGGGAATGAACACTGAAGCTTTCTTT	CASRVGSGGMNTEAFF
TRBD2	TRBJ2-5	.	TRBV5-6	TGTGCCAGCAGCTTAGGTAGCGGGTTCCAAGAGACCCAGTACTTC	CASSLGSGFQETQYF
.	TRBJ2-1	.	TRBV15	TGTGCCACCAGCAGGGAGGGTCTCTCCTACAATGAGCAGTTCTTC	CATSREGLSYNEQFF
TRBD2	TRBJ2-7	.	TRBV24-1	TGTGCCACCAGTGATTCCGTGGGGAGGGATGGGAAGTACGAGCAGTACTTC	CATSDSVGRDGKYEQYF
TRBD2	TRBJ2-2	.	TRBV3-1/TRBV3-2	TGTGCCAGCAGCTTCCGGACTAGCAGGGCGACCGGGGAGCTGTTTTTT	CASSFRTSRATGELFF
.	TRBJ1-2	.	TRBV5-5	TGTGCCAGCAGCTTGGTATCTCACGGGGGGGATGGCTACACCTTC	CASSLVSHGGDGYTF
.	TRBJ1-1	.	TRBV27	TGTGCCAGCAGCGCACCGGGACAGAACACTGAAGCTTTCTTT	CASSAPGQNTEAFF
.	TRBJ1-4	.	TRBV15	TGTGCCACCAGCAGAGATATAGGGGGAACTGAAAAACTGTTTTTT	CATSRDIGGTEKLFF
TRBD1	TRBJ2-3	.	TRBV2	TGTGCCAGCAGTGTACAGGGGCAGACAGATACGCAGTATTTT	CASSVQGQTDTQYF
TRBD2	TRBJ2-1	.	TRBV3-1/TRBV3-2	TGTGCCAGCAGCCAAGTCGGGGGGTCCTACAATGAGCAGTTCTTC	CASSQVGGSYNEQFF
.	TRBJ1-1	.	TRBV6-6	TGTGCCAGCAGTTTGGGGCAGAGGAACACTGAAGCTTTCTTT	CASSLGQRNTEAFF
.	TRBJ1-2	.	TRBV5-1	TGCGCCAGCAGCTCCGGAGGACCCTATGGCTACACCTTC	CASSSGGPYGYTF
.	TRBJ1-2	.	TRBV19	TGTGCCAGCCTAGACAGGAACTATGGCTACACCTTC	CASLDRNYGYTF
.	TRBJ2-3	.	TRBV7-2	TGTGCCAGCAGCTTAGGCGGGTGGACCACAGATACGCAGTATTTT	CASSLGGWTTDTQYF
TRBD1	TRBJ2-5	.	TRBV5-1	TGCGCCAGCAGCCTCCACCCTACCGGACAGGGGGAGACCCAGTACTTC	CASSLHPTGQGETQYF
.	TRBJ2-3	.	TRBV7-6	TGTGCCAGCAGCTTTGGACAGATAGATACGCAGTATTTT	CASSFGQIDTQYF
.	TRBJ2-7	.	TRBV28	TGTGCCAGCACCAGACTAGTGAGCTCCTACGAGCAGTACTTC	CASTRLVSSYEQYF
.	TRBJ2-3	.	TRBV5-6	TGTGCCAGCAGCTTGGTAGGAGGGGGCACAGATACGCAGTATTTT	CASSLVGGGTDTQYF
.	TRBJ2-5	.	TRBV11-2	TGTGCCAGCAGCTTAGTCAGGGCAGAAATTCAAGAGACCCAGTACTTC	CASSLVRAEIQETQYF
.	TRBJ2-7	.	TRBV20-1	TGCAGTGCCCGGACAGCATACGAGCAGTACTTC	CSARTAYEQYF
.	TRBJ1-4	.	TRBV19	TGTGCCAGTAAACAGGGTTTTCAAGCTAATGAAAAACTGTTTTTT	CASKQGFQANEKLFF
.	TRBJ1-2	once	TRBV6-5	TGTGCCAGCAGTTCCCGGGGAGGGGCGGCTAACTATGGCTACACCTTC	CASSSRGGAANYGYTF
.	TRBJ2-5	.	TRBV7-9	TGTGCCAGCAGCTTAGCGGGGGGGCCAAGAAAGACCCAGTACTTC	CASSLAGGPRKTQYF
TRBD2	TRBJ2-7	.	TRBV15	TGTGCCACCAGCAGAGCGGGGGCGGGGGGCCGGTACGAGCAGTACTTC	CATSRAGAGGRYEQYF
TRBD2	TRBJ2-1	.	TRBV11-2	TGTGCCAGCAGCCCCATTAGCGGGGGGGCTTTCCATGAGCAGTTCTTC	CASSPISGGAFHEQFF
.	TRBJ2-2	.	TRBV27	TGTGCCAGCAGCGAGACACGGCGCGGGGAGCTGTTTTTT	CASSETRRGELFF
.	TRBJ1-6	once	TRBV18	TGTGCCAGCTCACCACTAGAAGGACAGCCTAATTCACCCCTCCACTTT	CASSPLEGQPNSPLHF
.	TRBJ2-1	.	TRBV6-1	TGTGCCAGCAGTGGAGGTCGAGGGACAGGGGACCTAGCGGGAGTAAATGAGCAGTTCTTC	CASSGGRGTGDLAGVNEQFF
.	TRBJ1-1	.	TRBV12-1	TGTGCCAGCAGCTTTCCGGGTTACACTGAAGCTTTCTTT	CASSFPGYTEAFF
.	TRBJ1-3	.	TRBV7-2	TGTGCCAGCAGCTTTGCAGGACAGAGCTCTGGAAACACCATATATTTT	CASSFAGQSSGNTIYF
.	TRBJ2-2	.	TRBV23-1	TGCGCCACCACAGGGGGCCCCCAGGTAGCGGGAGAAACCGGGGAGCTGTTTTTT	CATTGGPQVAGETGELFF
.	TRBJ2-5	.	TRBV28	TGTGCCAGCAGACAGCCCCAAGAGACCCAGTACTTC	CASRQPQETQYF
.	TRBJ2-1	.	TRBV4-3	TGCGCCAGCAGCCAAGCTGAGGATGAGCAGTTCTTC	CASSQAEDEQFF
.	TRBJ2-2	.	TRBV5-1	TGCGCCAGCAGCTTTTTCAGGGAGGTCCCCGGGGAGCTGTTTTTT	CASSFFREVPGELFF